The sequence of this T cell receptor (beta chain) was determined in a study of lymphopenia after photon versus proton radiotherapy. General study findings and limits: Oligoclonal CD8+ Temra expansion after nadir drove photon patients' diversity drop.

TCRdb's copy holds only in-frame clones and misses some; the assay was immunoSEQ multiplex PCR. The repertoire holds approximately 170,000 clones, with approximately 90% as singletons. On this clone: Its specificity is unknown.

The CDR3 is 16 amino acids. CDR1 and CDR2 from the germline V gene are SGHVS and FNYEAQ. J was trimmed by 4 bases and V by 5 bases; bases with no gene match: 8. This clonotype was sampled from a man aged 45-65 years with gastric cancer. The chain couples TRBV7-6 to TRBJ2-1; 10 bases match TRBD1. The sample here was peripheral blood, taken from a patient treated with photon-based radiotherapy. CDR3 residues: CASSPTTGGSYNEQFF. The CDR3 region has the DNA TGTGCCAGCAGCCCAACGACAGGGGGCAGTTACAATGAGCAGTTCTTC.